This entry concerns a single T cell receptor (beta chain). Its antigen is unknown. The entry originates in a study of graft-versus-host responses after intestinal transplantation. Across the whole study: The recipients all started with anti-thymocyte globulin induction and then took tacrolimus and steroids for 3 to 4 years.

Overall study findings and caveats: Detected in recipient marrow were GvH clones, some of which were first observed in ileum or blood.

TCRdb's copy holds only in-frame clones and misses some; the assay was immunoSEQ multiplex PCR. Here the sample spans approximately 49,000 clones, about 90% being singletons. This CDR3 is built from 15 residues. V gave up 2 bases and J gave up 0 bases, with 10 bases separating them. The V gene's germline CDR1 is SGHAT and CDR2 FQDESV (reference sequence). The genes are TRBV11-1 and TRBJ2-5; no clear D. The receptor was derived from a human donor who was the organ donor for an intestinal transplant. The material sequenced was unstimulated CD4+ T cells sorted from spleen or lymph node cells, taken before transplant. For the CDR3, the DNA is TGTGCCAGCAGCTTATCGACGGAGTACCAAGAGACCCAGTACTTC. It codes for CASSLSTEYQETQYF. The complete variable domain, with remaining parts taken from reference TRBV11-1 and TRBJ2-5, reads EAEVAQSPRYKITEKSQAVAFWCDPISGHATLYWYRQILGQGPELLVQFQDESVVDDSQLPKDRFSAERLKGVDSTLKIQPAELGDSAMYLCASSLSTEYQETQYFGPGTRLLVL.